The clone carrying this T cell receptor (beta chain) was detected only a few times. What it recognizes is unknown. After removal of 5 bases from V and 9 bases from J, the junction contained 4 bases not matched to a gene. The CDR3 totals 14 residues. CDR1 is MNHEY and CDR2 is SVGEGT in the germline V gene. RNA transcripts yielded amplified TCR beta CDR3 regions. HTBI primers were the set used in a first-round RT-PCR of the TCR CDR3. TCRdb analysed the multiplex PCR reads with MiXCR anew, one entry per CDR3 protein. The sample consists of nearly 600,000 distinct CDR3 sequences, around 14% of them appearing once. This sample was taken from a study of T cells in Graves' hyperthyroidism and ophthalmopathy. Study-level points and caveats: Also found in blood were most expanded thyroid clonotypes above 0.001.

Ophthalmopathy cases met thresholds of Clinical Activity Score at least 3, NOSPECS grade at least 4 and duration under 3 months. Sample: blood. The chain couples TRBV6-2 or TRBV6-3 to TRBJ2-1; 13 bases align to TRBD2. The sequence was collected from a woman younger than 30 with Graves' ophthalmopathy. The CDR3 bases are TGTGCCAGCAGTCGGACTAGCGGGAGTGGTGAGCAGTTCTTC. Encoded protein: CASSRTSGSGEQFF.